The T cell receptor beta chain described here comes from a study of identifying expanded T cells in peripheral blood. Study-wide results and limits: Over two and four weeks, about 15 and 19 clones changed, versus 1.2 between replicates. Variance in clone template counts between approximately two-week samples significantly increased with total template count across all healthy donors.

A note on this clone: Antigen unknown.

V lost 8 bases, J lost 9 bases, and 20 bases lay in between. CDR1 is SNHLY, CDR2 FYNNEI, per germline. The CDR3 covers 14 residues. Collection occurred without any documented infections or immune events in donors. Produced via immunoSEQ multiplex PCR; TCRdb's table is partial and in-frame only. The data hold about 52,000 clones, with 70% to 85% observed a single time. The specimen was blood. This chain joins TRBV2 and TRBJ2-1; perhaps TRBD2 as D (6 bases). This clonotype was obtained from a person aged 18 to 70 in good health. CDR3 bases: TGTGCCAGCTCCCGGGAAGTTTGGGGAGGTGAGCAGTTCTTC. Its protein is CASSREVWGGEQFF.